These T cell receptor beta chains were read from a single sample in a study of T cell repertoires in cytomegalovirus infection. TCRdb itself ran the reads through MiXCR, one entry per CDR3 protein. The sample lists 560,000 or so distinct CDR3 sequences, 16% seen once, with under 30% in the top ten. Sequenced material: CD8+ T cells from PBMCs. These receptors came from a human donor in good health (CMV status not recorded). Some clones in this sample may be carry-over from other donors' samples. Both conserved end residues are part of each CDR3. Fields, in order: J gene, D gene, V gene, clone size, CDR3 DNA, CDR3 protein. The D gene is left open where the match is weak. Clone size is not always given. Where it is, it says once, few, many or a class for expanded clones.

TRBJ1-1 NA TRBV5-4 few TGTGCCAGCTGTCTGGACAGAACGTCGAACACTGAAGCTTTCTTT CASCLDRTSNTEAFF
TRBJ2-5 TRBD2 TRBV12-3/TRBV12-4 few TGTGCCAGCAGTTCTGGACTAGCGGGGGCCCCGGGGGAGACCCAGTACTTC CASSSGLAGAPGETQYF
TRBJ2-1 TRBD2 TRBV19 NA TGTGCCAGCAGACTAGCGGGGGGCCGGAGCTCCTACAATGAGCAGTTCTTC CASRLAGGRSSYNEQFF
TRBJ2-3 TRBD1 TRBV24-1 few TGTGCCACCAGTGATTTGACAGGGGGGTCGGACACAGATACGCAGTATTTT CATSDLTGGSDTDTQYF
TRBJ1-2 NA TRBV19 NA TGTGCCAGTAGTATCGGGGGGACCGCTAACTATGGCTACACCTTC CASSIGGTANYGYTF
TRBJ2-7 TRBD2 TRBV27 NA TGTGCCAGCAGTTTTAGCGGGGGGGGACCGTACGAGCAGTACTTC CASSFSGGGPYEQYF
TRBJ1-2 TRBD1 TRBV28 NA TGTGCCAGCAGTCCCAGGACAGGGGCCATAGATGGCTACACCTTC CASSPRTGAIDGYTF
TRBJ2-3 NA TRBV27 few TGTGCCAGCAGTTTACTGATTCGAGATACGCAGTATTTT CASSLLIRDTQYF
TRBJ2-5 TRBD1 TRBV5-6 many TGTGCCAGCAACAGGGGGGAGACCCAGTACTTC CASNRGETQYF
TRBJ2-6 NA TRBV2 many TGTGCCAGCAGTGAGGGGTCAGAGGGACGGGATTACTCTGGGGCCAACGTCCTGACTTTC CASSEGSEGRDYSGANVLTF
TRBJ2-7 NA TRBV6-5 many TGTGCCAGCAGTTCCGACAGCGAGCAGTACTTC CASSSDSEQYF
TRBJ1-5 TRBD1 TRBV13 NA TGTGCCAGCAGCTCCTACCGGGACAGGGAGGACTCCGGCAATCAGCCCCAGCATTTT CASSSYRDREDSGNQPQHF
TRBJ2-7 NA TRBV27 many TGTGCCAGCAGTTTATCGCGTAACTCCTACGAGCAGTACTTC CASSLSRNSYEQYF
TRBJ1-2 NA TRBV4-2 few TGTGCCAGCAGCCAAGAGCTTACGGGGCAGGGGATTAGTGGCTACACCTTC CASSQELTGQGISGYTF
TRBJ2-2 NA TRBV12-3/TRBV12-4 many TGTGCCAGCAGTTTAAGGGCGAACACCGGGGAGCTGTTTTTT CASSLRANTGELFF
TRBJ2-1 NA TRBV16 NA TGTGCCAGCAGCCTCTCGAGGGCTAGCGCTTCCTACAATGAGCAGTTCTTC CASSLSRASASYNEQFF
TRBJ2-1 NA TRBV7-2 many TGTGCCAGCAGCTTAATGGGGGCTTACAATGAGCAGTTCTTC CASSLMGAYNEQFF
TRBJ2-1 TRBD2 TRBV7-7 many TGTGCCAGCAGCTTAGATCGGGGGGACAATGAGCAGTTCTTC CASSLDRGDNEQFF
TRBJ2-7 TRBD1 TRBV5-6 NA TGTGCCAGCAGCTGGGACAGGGGAAGCGAGCAGTACTTC CASSWDRGSEQYF
TRBJ2-7 NA TRBV27 few TGTGCCAGCAGTTTAGGGGGAAGGCCCTCTTCCTACGAGCAGTACTTC CASSLGGRPSSYEQYF
TRBJ2-7 TRBD2 TRBV7-8 many TGTGCCAGCAGCTTAGTAGCTTATACCTTTAGGGAGGGGATCGGTGAGTCTCACTACGAGCAGTACTTC CASSLVAYTFREGIGESHYEQYF
TRBJ2-1 TRBD2 TRBV24-1 NA TGTGCCACCAGTCCCGGGGAGGGCCTCTCCGGTGAGCAGTTCTTC CATSPGEGLSGEQFF
TRBJ1-3 NA TRBV4-1 many TGCGCCAGCAGCCAAAGCTCACAGGGAGTCGGAAACACCATATATTTT CASSQSSQGVGNTIYF
TRBJ2-1 TRBD2 TRBV4-2 many TGTGCCAGCAGCCACGGCGGGGGGTATGAGCAGTTCTTC CASSHGGGYEQFF
TRBJ1-2 NA TRBV6-1 NA TGTGCAAGCAGCGAATTTAGTGGCGGCCAGGAGTATGGCTACACCTTC CASSEFSGGQEYGYTF
TRBJ2-6 NA TRBV7-6 many TGTGCCAGCAGCCCTATCCAGGGACGGCCCTCTGGGGCCAACGTCCTGACTTTC CASSPIQGRPSGANVLTF
TRBJ2-2 TRBD1 TRBV4-1 NA TGCGCCAGCAGCCCATCAGGGGGTCCCGGGGAGCTGTTTTTT CASSPSGGPGELFF
TRBJ1-3 NA TRBV15 NA TGTGCCACCAGCAGAGATCGAGGAAACACCATATATTTT CATSRDRGNTIYF
TRBJ2-7 TRBD1 TRBV4-1 few TGCGCCAGCAGCCGAGGGACAGGGGGGCTATACGAGCAGTACTTC CASSRGTGGLYEQYF
TRBJ2-1 NA TRBV24-1 few TGTGCCACACAGGGATACAATGAGCAGTTCTTC CATQGYNEQFF
TRBJ1-5 NA TRBV19 few TGTGCCAGTGAATCGGACCTAAGGGGCAATCAGCCCCAGCATTTT CASESDLRGNQPQHF
TRBJ2-1 NA TRBV13 once TGTGCCAGCAGCCCAGGGATAAATCCCTACAATGAGCAGTTCTTC CASSPGINPYNEQFF
TRBJ1-2 NA TRBV11-2 many TGTGCCAGCAGCTTCCAGGTTCTCTATGGCTACACCTTC CASSFQVLYGYTF
TRBJ2-3 TRBD2 TRBV7-9 many TGTGCCAGCAGCTCGAATCCCGGGACTAGCGGGGTCACAGATACGCAGTATTTT CASSSNPGTSGVTDTQYF
TRBJ2-3 TRBD2 TRBV7-2 many TGTGCCAGCAGCGATCCGGGACTAGCGCCCGGGGATACGCAGTATTTT CASSDPGLAPGDTQYF
TRBJ1-3 NA TRBV30 NA TGTGCCTGGAGTGGGGGGACGTCTGGAAACACCATATATTTT CAWSGGTSGNTIYF
TRBJ1-2 NA TRBV6-1 many TGTGCCAGCAGTGAAGGTCCCAGTGGGTATGGCTACACCTTC CASSEGPSGYGYTF
TRBJ2-5 NA TRBV20-1 few TGCAGTGCTAGAACGCGTTACCAAGAGACCCAGTACTTC CSARTRYQETQYF
TRBJ1-5 NA TRBV3-1 NA TGTGCCAGCAGCCAAGGCTGGGTAGGCAATCAGCCCCAGCATTTT CASSQGWVGNQPQHF
TRBJ1-2 NA TRBV7-9 few TGTGCCAGCAGCTTCTCCGGGACGGTCTATGGCTACACCTTC CASSFSGTVYGYTF
TRBJ2-2 TRBD2 TRBV9 NA TGTGCCAGCAGCGTAGCTATGGCGGGGCTGGGACTAGATAACACCGGGGAGCTGTTTTTT CASSVAMAGLGLDNTGELFF
TRBJ1-4 NA TRBV12-3/TRBV12-4 many TGTGCCAGCAGTTTACAGGGGTGGGATGAAAAACTGTTTTTT CASSLQGWDEKLFF
TRBJ2-7 NA TRBV4-1 many TGCGCCAGCAGCCAAACAGGAGGCAGCTACGAGCAGTACTTC CASSQTGGSYEQYF
TRBJ1-1 NA TRBV28 many TGTGCCAGCAGTTATGGACAGCTACTTGAAGCTTTCTTT CASSYGQLLEAFF
TRBJ2-7 TRBD2 TRBV7-2 many TGTGCCAGCAGCTTGGCGGGAGGCCTCTACGAGCAGTACTTC CASSLAGGLYEQYF
TRBJ2-3 NA TRBV6-4 NA TGTGCCAGCAGTCCAGGCGGGTCCCGCACAGATACGCAGTATTTT CASSPGGSRTDTQYF
TRBJ2-1 TRBD2 TRBV27 many TGTGCCAGCAGGAAAGCGGGATCATACTCCTACAATGAGCAGTTCTTC CASRKAGSYSYNEQFF
TRBJ1-3 NA TRBV30 few TGTGCCTGGAGGGGGCAGTACTCTGGAAACACCATATATTTT CAWRGQYSGNTIYF
TRBJ1-1 NA TRBV12-3/TRBV12-4 many TGTGCCAGCAGTTTTGATCCGGGGGGCCCTGCAGGGAAGAACACTGAAGCTTTCTTT CASSFDPGGPAGKNTEAFF
TRBJ2-7 NA TRBV4-2 many TGTGCCAGCAGCCAAGTCGGAGACACCTACGAGCAGTACTTC CASSQVGDTYEQYF
TRBJ2-2 NA TRBV6-5 NA TGTGCCAGCAGTTACTCGGACGGGGGGCCTCTTGGGACCGGGGAGCTGTTTTTT CASSYSDGGPLGTGELFF
TRBJ2-1 TRBD2 TRBV4-1 NA TGCGCCAGCAGCCAAGAGGGACTAGCGGGACTCTACAATGAGCAGTTCTTC CASSQEGLAGLYNEQFF